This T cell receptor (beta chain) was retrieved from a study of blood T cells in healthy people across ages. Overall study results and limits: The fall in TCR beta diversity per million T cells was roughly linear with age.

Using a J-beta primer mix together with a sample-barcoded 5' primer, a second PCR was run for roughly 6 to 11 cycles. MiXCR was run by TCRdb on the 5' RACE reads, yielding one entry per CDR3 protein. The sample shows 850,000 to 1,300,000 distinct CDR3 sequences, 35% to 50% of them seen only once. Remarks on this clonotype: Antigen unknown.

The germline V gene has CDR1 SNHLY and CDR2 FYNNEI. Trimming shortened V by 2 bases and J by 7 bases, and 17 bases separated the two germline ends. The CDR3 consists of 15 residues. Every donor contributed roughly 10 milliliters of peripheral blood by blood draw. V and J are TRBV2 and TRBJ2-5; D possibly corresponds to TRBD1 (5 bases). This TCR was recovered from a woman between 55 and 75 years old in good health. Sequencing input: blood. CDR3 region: CASSEITGSQGTQYF. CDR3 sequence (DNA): TGTGCCAGCAGTGAAATCACAGGTTCCCAGGGGACCCAGTACTTC.